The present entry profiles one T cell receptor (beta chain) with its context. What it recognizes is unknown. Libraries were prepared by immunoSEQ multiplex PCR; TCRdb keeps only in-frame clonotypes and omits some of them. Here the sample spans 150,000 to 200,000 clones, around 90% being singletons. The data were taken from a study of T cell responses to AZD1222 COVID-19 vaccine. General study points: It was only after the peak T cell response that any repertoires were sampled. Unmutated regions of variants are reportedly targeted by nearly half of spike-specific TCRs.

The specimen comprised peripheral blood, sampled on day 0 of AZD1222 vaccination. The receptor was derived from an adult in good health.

The CDR3 coding sequence is TGTGCCAGCAGCGTAGCGGTCACCGGGGAGCTGTTTTTT. This translates into CASSVAVTGELFF. This chain joins TRBV9 and TRBJ2-2; D is unclear. Trimming cost V 0 bases and J 4 bases, with 4 bases left between them. Germline CDR1 SGDLS, CDR2 YYNGEE. This CDR3 has 13 residues.